The subject of this entry is one T cell receptor beta chain. Study processing details: Amplified reference gene primers provided the basis for estimating nucleated cell counts. TCRdb's copy holds only in-frame clones and misses some; the assay was immunoSEQ multiplex PCR. The V and J calls and the clone size are those of that table, but D and trimming were determined from the DNA. The sample records about 28,000 clones, about 92% being singletons. The data were obtained in a study of blood T cell repertoires in COVID-19. The CDR3 spans 15 residues. Trimming took off 0 bases at V and 7 bases at J, with 16 bases between the two ends. Germline assignment: CDR1 MNHEY and CDR2 SVGEGT.

This clonotype was sampled from a woman in her 70s with COVID-19, enrolled during active disease. This chain links TRBV6-2 or TRBV6-3 with TRBJ2-7; maybe TRBD2 (6 bases). Sequenced sample: peripheral blood. The CDR3 spells CASSYSRVRAGEQYF. CDR3 DNA: TGTGCCAGCAGTTACTCGAGAGTCAGGGCGGGAGAGCAGTACTTC.